The 31 T cell receptor beta chains given below trace back to one sample, sequenced in a study of cytomegalovirus exposure and HLA in healthy donors. The PCR used 60 Vbeta and 13 Jbeta primers. Produced via immunoSEQ multiplex PCR; TCRdb's table is partial and in-frame only. The sample consists of tens of thousands of clones, approximately 64% of them appearing once. The sample taken for sequencing was PBMCs. Source of these receptors: a woman aged 45-65 years in good health and CMV-seropositive.

V gene TRBV30 combines with J gene TRBJ1-5, with 8 bases lining up with TRBD1. The J segment lost 6 bases and the V segment lost 3 bases, leaving 10 bases of the junction unmatched. CDR3 size: 15 residues. In germline, CDR1 is GTSNPN, CDR2 SVGIG (reference sequence). The CDR3 region is CAWRNPTGTGQPQHF. The CDR3 coding sequence is TGTGCCTGGAGAAATCCCACTGGGACAGGTCAGCCCCAGCATTTT.

V is TRBV19 and J is TRBJ2-2; possible D gene TRBD1, 5 bases. V was pared by 4 bases and J by 1 base, with 7 bases between. The V gene's germline CDR1 is LNHDA and CDR2 SQIVND (reference sequence). The CDR3 extends over 14 amino acids. CDR3 nucleotide sequence: TGTGCCAGTAGTAGGGGCAGGAACACCGGGGAGCTGTTTTTT. Protein product: CASSRGRNTGELFF.

V gene TRBV10-2 combines with J gene TRBJ1-2; 9 bases line up with TRBD1. This CDR3 spans 16 amino acids. Germline-derived CDR1 and CDR2 are WSHSY and SAAADI. V shed 3 bases and J 5 bases; nucleotides not matched to a gene: 10. CDR3: CASSEWTGESGYGYTF. In DNA, the CDR3 is TGCGCCAGCAGTGAATGGACAGGGGAATCTGGATATGGCTACACCTTC.

The chain employs TRBV4-3 and TRBJ1-2, with TRBD1 matching over 8 bases. The CDR3 has 15 residues. Looked up from germline, CDR1 is LGHNA and CDR2 is YSLEER. V lost 3 bases to trimming and J lost 7 bases; unmatched junction nucleotides: 10. CDR3 sequence: CASSQVAGGSFGYTF. The CDR3 coding sequence is TGCGCCAGCAGCCAGGTGGCAGGGGGCTCGTTTGGCTACACCTTC.

The V gene is TRBV27, the J gene TRBJ2-1, with a tentative D call TRBD2 (5 bases). The germline V gene has CDR1 MNHEY and CDR2 SMNVEV (reference sequence). The CDR3 runs to 12 residues. The V end lost 8 bases, the J end lost 4 bases, and 9 bases lay between the germline ends. CDR3 amino acids: CASWTLYNEQFF. CDR3 coding DNA: TGTGCCAGCTGGACTCTTTACAATGAGCAGTTCTTC.

This chain joins TRBV4-2 and TRBJ2-5; 12 positions match TRBD2. The CDR3 has 17 residues. Germline CDR1 LGHNA, CDR2 YNFKEQ. The junction had 7 bases not matched to a gene; V was cut back by 0 bases and J by 5 bases. This CDR3 reads CASSQDASGGARETQYF. The CDR3 coding sequence is TGTGCCAGCAGCCAAGACGCTAGCGGGGGGGCCAGGGAGACCCAGTACTTC.

This clone showed up just a few times. The chain employs TRBV7-2 and TRBJ2-1; 10 bases are a match to TRBD1. CDR3 length equals 16 residues. Germline V gives CDR1 SGHTA, CDR2 FQGNSA. V lost 5 bases to trimming and J lost 2 bases; unmatched junction nucleotides: 6. CDR3 protein: CASSPMDRGTYNEQFF. CDR3 sequence (DNA): TGTGCCAGCAGCCCGATGGACAGGGGGACCTACAATGAGCAGTTCTTC.

This clone was recorded once. The V gene is TRBV4-1, the J gene TRBJ1-3, with TRBD1 as a possible D gene (5 bases). Germline values: CDR1 MGHRA, CDR2 YSYEKL. The CDR3 is made up of 14 amino acids. The V and J ends lost 4 bases and 3 bases respectively, with 10 bases between them. CDR3 bases: TGCGCCAGCAGCCTGGGACTACTTGGAAACACCATATATTTT. This translates into CASSLGLLGNTIYF.

V and J are TRBV25-1 and TRBJ1-1; 8 positions agree with TRBD1. V trimming: 6 bases; J trimming: 8 bases; junction bases outside the gene matches: 8. The CDR3 sequence is 13 residues long. The germline V gene encodes CDR1 MGHDK and CDR2 SYGVNS. CDR3 region: CASRDSDRVEAFF. The CDR3 bases are TGTGCCAGCAGGGATTCGGACAGGGTGGAAGCTTTCTTT.

This clone was seen only once. J is TRBJ1-6 and V is TRBV11-2; 8 nucleotides match TRBD1. Germline assignment: CDR1 SGHAT and CDR2 FQNNGV. V lost 5 bases, J lost 11 bases, and 17 bases stayed unmatched. The CDR3 is 17 residues long. The CDR3 loop is CASSAGQAFREETPLHF. The CDR3 bases are TGTGCCAGCAGCGCGGGACAGGCCTTTAGAGAGGAAACACCCCTCCACTTT.

V is TRBV9 and J is TRBJ2-5; 10 bases agree with TRBD1. CDR3 length equals 15 residues. The ends lost 3 bases at V and 2 bases at J; junction bases unmatched: 4. Germline lookup yields CDR1 SGDLS and CDR2 YYNGEE. The CDR3 sequence is CASSASDRGQETQYF. CDR3 nucleotides: TGTGCCAGCAGCGCCTCGGACAGGGGGCAAGAGACCCAGTACTTC.

In this sample, this clone turned up a few times. This chain links TRBV7-2 with TRBJ2-5, with 7 bases matching TRBD1. Germline assignment: CDR1 SGHTA and CDR2 FQGNSA. Trimming removed 4 bases from V and 7 bases from J; junction bases left unmatched: 6. The CDR3 extends over 13 amino acids. The DNA of the CDR3 is TGTGCCAGCAGCTCAGGACAGGCGGGGACCCAGTACTTC. Amino acid sequence: CASSSGQAGTQYF.

This clone was seen a few times. V is TRBV18 and J is TRBJ2-7, with 15 bases fitting TRBD2. The V gene end was trimmed by 0 bases and the J gene end by 7 bases; junction bases not matched to a gene: 4. Germline loops: CDR1 KGHSH, CDR2 LQKENI. The CDR3 sequence is 16 residues long. The CDR3 DNA follows: TGTGCCAGCTCACCACCCGGACTAGCGGGGGGGCGTGAGCAGTACTTC. This sequence encodes CASSPPGLAGGREQYF.

The V gene is TRBV10-3, the J gene TRBJ2-7; 7 nucleotides align to TRBD1. Germline V gene data show CDR1 as ENHRY and CDR2 as SYGVKD. With V trimmed by 4 bases and J by 3 bases, 9 bases remained unmatched. The CDR3 loop spans 15 amino acids. CDR3 DNA: TGTGCCATCAGTGGGGACAGCACTGTTGACTACGAGCAGTACTTC. Protein product: CAISGDSTVDYEQYF.

The chain joins TRBV5-1 to TRBJ1-1; D remains unclear. Looked up from germline, CDR1 is SGHRS and CDR2 is YFSETQ. Trimming cost V 1 base and J 4 bases, with 14 bases left between them. The CDR3 has 15 residues. This chain's CDR3 is CASSLSWAPPTEAFF. CDR3 bases: TGCGCCAGCAGCTTGTCGTGGGCCCCCCCCACTGAAGCTTTCTTT.

The chain couples TRBV5-8 to TRBJ2-7; maybe TRBD2 (6 bases). Trimming pared 4 bases from V and 2 bases from J, leaving 13 bases between. The CDR3 is made up of 14 amino acids. From germline, CDR1 is SGHTS and CDR2 YDEGEE. The CDR3 DNA is TGTGCCAGCAGCGGAGGGACTTCGACCTACGAGCAGTACTTC. Encoded protein: CASSGGTSTYEQYF.

The V gene is TRBV19, the J gene TRBJ1-1; 8 positions agree with TRBD1. The V segment lost 2 bases and the J segment 10 bases; nucleotides outside the gene matches: 9. Germline-derived CDR1 and CDR2 are LNHDA and SQIVND (reference sequence). The CDR3 has 14 residues. CDR3 bases: TGTGCCAGTAGTATATGGACCAGGGGGCGCGGAGCTTTCTTT. This encodes CASSIWTRGRGAFF.

The chain employs TRBV2 and TRBJ2-1, with 10 bases that match TRBD2. This CDR3 has 15 residues. V was clipped by 6 bases and J by 2 bases; unmatched bases: 4. Germline values: CDR1 SNHLY, CDR2 FYNNEI. CDR3 coding DNA: TGTGCCAGCAGAGAGAGCGGGGGGGCCTACAATGAGCAGTTCTTC. Amino acid sequence: CASRESGGAYNEQFF.

This rearrangement joins TRBV11-2 to TRBJ2-1; D gene unclear. Germline CDR1 is SGHAT and CDR2 is FQNNGV. V lost 4 bases to trimming and J lost 7 bases, with 14 bases between them. This CDR3 is built from 14 residues. CDR3 in amino acids: CASSSLRLENEQFF. The CDR3 DNA sequence: TGTGCCAGCAGCTCACTCCGACTGGAGAATGAGCAGTTCTTC.

This rearrangement joins TRBV5-4 to TRBJ2-5; D not certain. The CDR3 runs to 12 residues. Germline values: CDR1 SGHNT, CDR2 YYREEE (reference sequence). V lost 5 bases and J 2 bases, leaving 7 bases between the germline ends. The DNA for the CDR3 is TGTGCCAGCAGTTTCGGGCAAGAGACCCAGTACTTC. This codes for CASSFGQETQYF. Full variable domain (missing parts from reference TRBV5-4 and TRBJ2-5): ETGVTQSPTHLIKTRGQQVTLRCSSQSGHNTVSWYQQALGQGPQFIFQYYREEENGRGNFPPRFSGLQFPNYSSELNVNALELDDSALYLCASSFGQETQYFGPGTRLLVL.

The rearrangement links TRBV10-3 to TRBJ1-1; 7 bases line up with TRBD1. The CDR3 is 11 amino acids. Germline trimming cut 8 bases from V and 7 bases from J; bases unmatched to any gene: 4. The V gene's germline CDR1 is ENHRY and CDR2 SYGVKD. The CDR3 protein is CAIPAGGEAFF. The CDR3 region has the DNA TGTGCCATCCCTGCAGGGGGTGAAGCTTTCTTT.

The chain combines TRBV5-1 with TRBJ1-1; a weak D match, TRBD1 (5 bases). CDR1 is SGHRS, CDR2 YFSETQ, per germline. The CDR3 sequence is 12 residues long. The germline V and J ends were trimmed by 0 bases and 8 bases, with 8 bases remaining between them. CDR3 nucleotide sequence: TGCGCCAGCAGCTTGGGCTCAGGGGAAGCTTTCTTT. As protein: CASSLGSGEAFF.

This clone was seen once. This chain connects TRBV27 to TRBJ2-1; no reliable D call. Trimming cost V 7 bases and J 0 bases, with 7 bases left between them. The CDR3 contains 13 residues. CDR1 and CDR2 from the germline V gene are MNHEY and SMNVEV (reference sequence). For the CDR3, the DNA is TGTGCCAGCACCCCCGGCTCCTACAATGAGCAGTTCTTC. Protein product: CASTPGSYNEQFF.

This clone was counted once. The chain couples TRBV15 to TRBJ1-2; perhaps TRBD1 as D (6 bases). The V end lost 1 base, the J end lost 0 bases, and 12 bases lay between the germline ends. The CDR3 extends over 16 amino acids. Per germline, CDR1 LNHNV and CDR2 YYDKDF (reference sequence). CDR3 protein: CATSRVGGQTNYGYTF. As DNA, the CDR3 is TGTGCCACCAGCAGAGTAGGGGGACAAACTAACTATGGCTACACCTTC.

The V call is TRBV12-5, the J call TRBJ2-1; weak D call: TRBD1 (5 bases). Germline lookup yields CDR1 LGHNT and CDR2 FRNRAP. V was pared by 0 bases and J by 6 bases, with 33 bases between. This CDR3 is built from 22 residues. CDR3 nucleotide sequence: TGTGCTAGTGGTTTGGTATCTGCCGTCCAGGGTAAAGAATCCGCTCCACCCAATGAGCAGTTCTTC. It is translated as CASGLVSAVQGKESAPPNEQFF.

This clone was counted a single time. The gene calls are TRBV11-2 and TRBJ2-7, with D maybe TRBD2 (5 bases). CDR3 length equals 17 residues. V gave up 5 bases and J gave up 3 bases, with 23 bases separating them. The V gene's germline CDR1 is SGHAT and CDR2 FQNNGV. For the CDR3, the DNA is TGTGCCAGCAGCCCCCAGACGTGGAATGGCGGACTCTACGAGCAGTACTTC. This codes for CASSPQTWNGGLYEQYF.

There are a few counts of this clone. The chain is built from TRBV7-3 and TRBJ2-3; D is undetermined. The CDR3 is 12 residues long. Germline assignment: CDR1 SGHTA and CDR2 FQGTGA. V lost 3 bases and J lost 4, with 5 bases in between. The CDR3 loop is CASSFNSDTQYF. The DNA of the CDR3 is TGTGCCAGCAGCTTCAACTCAGATACGCAGTATTTT.

The CDR3 DNA sequence: TGTGCCAGCAGTTACTCGAGGGGGACCACGGTAGGGGAGCTGTTTTTT. This gives the protein CASSYSRGTTVGELFF. The chain couples TRBV6-6 to TRBJ2-2, with D possibly matching TRBD1 (6 bases). V was trimmed by 0 bases and J by 8 bases, leaving 16 bases between them. Germline V gene data show CDR1 as MNHNY and CDR2 as SVGAGI (reference sequence). The CDR3 is 16 residues long.

This clone was seen only a few times. The genes are TRBV6-1 and TRBJ1-5, with 10 bases that match TRBD1. Germline CDR1 MNHNS, CDR2 SASEGT. Trimming removed 3 bases from V and 6 bases from J; junction bases left unmatched: 11. The CDR3 totals 17 residues. CDR3 loop: CASSDPDRGHGIQPQHF. The CDR3 nucleotides are TGTGCCAGCAGTGACCCAGACAGGGGGCATGGGATTCAGCCCCAGCATTTT.

The V call is TRBV4-3, the J call TRBJ2-1; D possibly corresponds to TRBD2 (6 bases). The CDR3 contains 15 residues. Germline CDR1 and CDR2: LGHNA and YSLEER. The V end lost 0 bases, the J end lost 7 bases, and 13 bases lay between the germline ends. The CDR3 DNA sequence: TGCGCCAGCAGCCAAGACGGGGGAATAAGGAATGAGCAGTTCTTC. Protein: CASSQDGGIRNEQFF.

The V call is TRBV7-9, the J call TRBJ2-5; 12 bases match TRBD1. In germline, CDR1 is SEHNR, CDR2 FQNEAQ (reference sequence). The J segment lost 5 bases and the V segment lost 8 bases, leaving 6 bases of the junction unmatched. The CDR3 is made up of 14 amino acids. CDR3 sequence (DNA): TGTGCCAGCGGGGACAGGGGGCAGAGTGAGACCCAGTACTTC. It translates to CASGDRGQSETQYF. The entire variable domain, with the rest obtained from reference TRBV7-9 and TRBJ2-5, is as follows: DTGVSQNPRHKITKRGQNVTFRCDPISEHNRLYWYRQTLGQGPEFLTYFQNEAQLEKSRLLSDRFSAERPKGSFSTLEIQRTEQGDSAMYLCASGDRGQSETQYFGPGTRLLVL.